Shown below are 9 T cell receptor beta chains from a single sample sequenced in a study of tissue T cells after allogeneic stem cell transplantation. Method: immunoSEQ multiplex PCR; TCRdb's copy keeps in-frame clones and lacks some. The sample holds under 7,000 clones, about two thirds seen once. Sequences were derived from tissue from the rectum, sampled at autopsy. The receptor source for this set is a woman aged 18 to 55 with breast cancer.

In its sample, this clone was seen a few times. CDR3 sequence (DNA): TGTGCCAGCAGCGTGTTTGGGGGGCCGGGCACCGGGGAGCTGTTTTTT. It yields the protein CASSVFGGPGTGELFF. The gene calls are TRBV9 and TRBJ2-2; possibly TRBD1 or TRBD2 for D (6 bases each). The CDR3 is made up of 16 amino acids. Looked up from germline, CDR1 is SGDLS and CDR2 is YYNGEE. V lost 2 bases, J lost 4 bases, and 15 bases lay in between.

As concerns this clone: Distinct nucleotide sequences in the sample also encode this CDR3. The J gene is TRBJ1-1, the V gene TRBV27, with D possibly matching TRBD1 (6 bases). Germline V gene lookup returns CDR1 MNHEY and CDR2 SMNVEV (reference sequence). The CDR3 is made up of 14 amino acids. V was cut by 0 bases and J by 5 bases, with 10 bases left in between. CDR3 residues: CASSLSQGRTEAFF. CDR3 nucleotides: TGTGCCAGCAGTTTATCCCAGGGGAGGACTGAAGCTTTCTTT.

V gene TRBV27 combines with J gene TRBJ1-6, with D uncertain. V lost 6 bases and J 5 bases, leaving 5 bases between the germline ends. This CDR3 comprises 12 residues. Germline loops: CDR1 MNHEY, CDR2 SMNVEV (reference sequence). The CDR3 sequence is CASSINNSPLHF. CDR3 DNA sequence: TGTGCCAGCAGCATCAATAATTCACCCCTCCACTTT.

The V and J genes are TRBV7-2 and TRBJ1-5; TRBD1 might be the D (6 bases). V was shortened by 5 bases and J by 7 bases, with 15 bases between the two germline ends. Looked up from germline, CDR1 is SGHTA and CDR2 is FQGNSA. The CDR3 totals 14 residues. The CDR3 sequence: CASSTGLLGQPQHF. CDR3 sequence (DNA): TGTGCCAGCAGCACAGGGCTTTTAGGGCAGCCCCAGCATTTT. The full variable domain, in which reference TRBV7-2 and TRBJ1-5 provide the parts outside the CDR3, is GAGVSQSPSNKVTEKGKDVELRCDPISGHTALYWYRQSLGQGLEFLIYFQGNSAPDKSGLPSDRFSAERTGGSVSTLTIQRTQQEDSAVYLCASSTGLLGQPQHFGDGTRLSIL.

V and J are TRBV5-4 and TRBJ2-4; 8 bases fit TRBD2. V lost 3 bases to trimming and J lost 6 bases; unmatched junction nucleotides: 11. The germline gives CDR1 SGHNT, CDR2 YYREEE (reference sequence). The CDR3 contains 16 residues. Here the CDR3 DNA reads TGTGCCAGCAGCTCCCCCACGGGAGGGAAACTAAACATTCAGTACTTC. It is translated as CASSSPTGGKLNIQYF. The entire variable domain, with the rest obtained from reference TRBV5-4 and TRBJ2-4, is as follows: ETGVTQSPTHLIKTRGQQVTLRCSSQSGHNTVSWYQQALGQGPQFIFQYYREEENGRGNFPPRFSGLQFPNYSSELNVNALELDDSALYLCASSSPTGGKLNIQYFGAGTRLSVL.

The chain is built from TRBV24-1 and TRBJ1-4; 7 bases match TRBD1. The CDR3 is 14 amino acids. V was pared by 7 bases and J by 3 bases, with 4 bases of the junction left unmatched. Germline V gene sequence: CDR1 KGHDR, CDR2 SFDVKD. The CDR3 loop reads CATSTGAANEKLFF. CDR3 coding DNA: TGTGCCACCAGCACAGGGGCGGCTAATGAAAAACTGTTTTTT.

V gene TRBV5-1 combines with J gene TRBJ2-1; 8 bases fit TRBD2. The V gene end was trimmed by 0 bases and the J gene end by 3 bases; junction bases not matched to a gene: 2. CDR1 is SGHRS and CDR2 is YFSETQ in the germline V gene. The CDR3 has 15 amino acids. This CDR3 is CASSLEAGGYNEQFF. The CDR3 DNA sequence: TGCGCCAGCAGCTTGGAGGCGGGGGGCTACAATGAGCAGTTCTTC.

The chain employs TRBV21-1 and TRBJ2-7; whether TRBD1, the table's D call, matches the DNA was not checked. TRBV21-1 has pseudogene status. The CDR3 covers 16 residues. The CDR3: CASSKHPGQGSYEQYF. The CDR3 nucleotides read TGTGCCAGCAGCAAACATCCAGGACAGGGATCCTACGAGCAGTACTTC.

The chain links TRBV12-3 or TRBV12-4 to TRBJ2-5; 8 nucleotides match TRBD1. V gave up 8 bases and J gave up 4 bases; unmatched junction bases: 3. The CDR3 contains 12 residues. The CDR3: CASCQGAETQYF. CDR3 nucleotides: TGTGCCAGCTGCCAGGGGGCAGAGACCCAGTACTTC.